This TCR beta chain was captured by sequencing in a study of T-cell memory formation after mild COVID-19. Study in general: Clusters were largely donor specific.

This clonotype has a handful of counts. Its specificity is not known. Deletions cut 8 bases from V and 4 bases from J, with 5 bases between. Per the germline V gene, CDR1 is KGHDR and CDR2 is SFDVKD. The CDR3 covers 11 residues. The authors produced TCR alpha and TCR beta cDNA libraries with sample barcodes and UMIs by 5'RACE using constant-segment primers. TCRdb processed the 5' RACE reads anew with MiXCR; each CDR3 protein has one entry. The sample includes 140,000 or so distinct CDR3 sequences, roughly 6.3% seen only once; the top ten take about 1.9%. Study results and limitations: Clones contracting day 15 to 85 were balanced CD4/CD8; later expanders leaned CD4+.

This clonotype was obtained from an adult woman who had mild COVID-19 (a few samples of this study predate the infection). Cell type and time point are not known. V and J are TRBV24-1 and TRBJ1-5; TRBD1 might be the D (5 bases). The sample taken for sequencing was PBMCs or a T cell subset sorted from them (not recorded which). In DNA form, the CDR3 reads TGTGCCACCACAGGGAATCAGCCCCAGCATTTT. Translating it yields CATTGNQPQHF.